The 2 T cell receptor beta chains below all came from one sample that was sequenced in a study of patients and donors after allogeneic stem cell transplantation. TCRdb analysed the RT-PCR reads with MiXCR anew, one entry per CDR3 protein. The repertoire holds hundreds of thousands of distinct CDR3 sequences, with roughly 17% as singletons. The sample was blood, either unsorted or a sorted T cell fraction (not recorded which). These receptors originate from a human donor who was either an allogeneic HSCT recipient or a stem cell or donor lymphocyte infusion donor (not recorded which). It is not recorded whose cells these are; they may come from a transplant donor.

This clonotype occurred a few times. The germline gene is not matched at one end of the junction; a read error may be the cause. This sequence joins TRBV9 and TRBJ2-6; TRBD1 aligns across 10 bases. Germline lookup yields CDR1 SGDLS and CDR2 YYNGEE. The CDR3 runs 18 residues. As DNA, the CDR3 is TGTGCCAGCAGCACCGGGGACAGGGGCCCCTCTCGGGCCAACGTCCTGACTTTC. Protein sequence: CASSTGDRGPSRANVLTF. Full variable domain (missing parts from reference TRBV9 and TRBJ2-6): DSGVTQTPKHLITATGQRVTLRCSPRSGDLSVYWYQQSLDQGLQFLIQYYNGEERAKGNILERFSAQQFPDLHSELNLSSLELGDSALYFCASSTGDRGPSRANVLTFGAGSRLTVL.

The CDR3 sequence: CAWSVLLGREQFF. The DNA of the CDR3 is TGTGCCTGGAGCGTACTCCTAGGCCGTGAGCAGTTCTTC. The chain joins TRBV30 to TRBJ2-1; D is ambiguous. This CDR3 is 13 amino acids long. The V gene's germline CDR1 is GTSNPN and CDR2 SVGIG (reference sequence). V was trimmed by 3 bases and J by 9 bases, leaving 15 bases between them.